Shown below are 10 T cell receptor beta chains from a single sample sequenced in a study of identical twins. In TCRdb, the 5' RACE reads were re-called with MiXCR into one record per CDR3 protein. This table has about 520,000 distinct CDR3 sequences, around 20% appearing once. These data are also associated with another study on T cells expressing NK-cell markers.

Input material: CD4+ T cells sorted from blood. These receptors originate from a young woman in good health.

The chain carries TRBV4-1 and TRBJ2-4; D unclear. The CDR3 is 15 residues long. Germline-derived CDR1 and CDR2 are MGHRA and YSYEKL. V lost 4 bases to trimming and J lost 0 bases, with 10 bases between them. The CDR3 DNA follows: TGCGCCAGCAGCCTAGGGCTCCGAGCCAAAAACATTCAGTACTTC. Translating it yields CASSLGLRAKNIQYF.

This rearrangement joins TRBV20-1 to TRBJ2-7; D remains ambiguous. This CDR3 is built from 13 residues. The germline V gene encodes CDR1 DFQATT and CDR2 SNEGSKA (reference sequence). The V end lost 1 base, the J end lost 6 bases, and 13 bases lay between the germline ends. Here the CDR3 reads CSARGESTSEQYF. CDR3 nucleotides: TGCAGTGCTAGAGGGGAATCAACGAGCGAGCAGTACTTC.

V gene TRBV30 combines with J gene TRBJ2-7; perhaps TRBD1 as D (6 bases). Germline CDR1 reads GTSNPN; CDR2 reads SVGIG (reference sequence). The ends were cut back, 5 bases at V and 3 bases at J, with 11 bases in the middle. This CDR3 region has 12 residues. The CDR3 nucleotides are TGTGCCTGGTCCAGGGGCGGCTACGAGCAGTACTTC. It encodes CAWSRGGYEQYF. Full variable domain (rest looked up from reference TRBV30 and TRBJ2-7): SQTIHQWPATLVQPVGSPLSLECTVEGTSNPNLYWYRQAAGRGLQLLFYSVGIGQISSEVPQNLSASRPQDRQFILSSKKLLLSDSGFYLCAWSRGGYEQYFGPGTRLTVT.

This chain connects TRBV6-1 to TRBJ2-3; TRBD2 might be the D (5 bases). This CDR3 spans 13 amino acids. V was trimmed by 2 bases and J by 14 bases, leaving 17 bases between them. The germline CDR1 and CDR2 sequences are MNHNS and SASEGT. The CDR3 DNA is TGTGCCAGCAGTGAATCACGGGGAATCCGGCGGTATTTT. It translates to CASSESRGIRRYF.

The table lists this clonotype with many counts. The V call is TRBV20-1, the J call TRBJ2-1; a weak D match, TRBD1 (5 bases). Germline V gene lookup returns CDR1 DFQATT and CDR2 SNEGSKA (reference sequence). The V gene lost 4 bases and the J gene lost 7 bases, with 11 bases spanning the gap. The CDR3 is 12 amino acids. CDR3 DNA: TGCAGTGCTAAGGGTAGGGGAAATGAGCAGTTCTTC. This translates into CSAKGRGNEQFF.

This clonotype appeared a few times. Here the CDR3 DNA reads TGCAGTGCTGAGACTAAGATTCTCTATGGCTACACCTTC. Protein sequence: CSAETKILYGYTF. The chain has TRBV20-1 and TRBJ1-2; no firm D call. CDR1 and CDR2 from the germline V gene are DFQATT and SNEGSKA (reference sequence). Trimming took 5 bases from V and 4 from J, leaving 14 bases between them. This CDR3 has 13 amino acids.

This clonotype was counted a few times. The V and J genes are TRBV20-1 and TRBJ2-1, with 10 bases identical to TRBD2. Unmatched junction bases numbered 8, after V lost 1 base and J lost 8 bases. The CDR3 extends over 15 amino acids. CDR1 and CDR2 from the germline V gene are DFQATT and SNEGSKA (reference sequence). The CDR3 here is CSARGRGLASDEQFF. The CDR3 bases are TGCAGTGCTAGAGGGAGGGGACTAGCGTCGGATGAGCAGTTCTTC.

The chain joins TRBV20-1 to TRBJ2-1; D gene unclear. In germline, CDR1 is DFQATT, CDR2 SNEGSKA (reference sequence). The CDR3 extends over 14 amino acids. V was shortened by 1 base and J by 0 bases, with 7 bases between the two germline ends. CDR3 DNA: TGCAGTGCTAGAGGGGCAGGCTCCTACAATGAGCAGTTCTTC. As protein: CSARGAGSYNEQFF.

The CDR3 sequence is CSLAPSSYNEQFF. For the CDR3, the DNA is TGCAGTTTAGCACCTAGCTCCTACAATGAGCAGTTCTTC. The chain combines TRBV20-1 with TRBJ2-1; D is undetermined. The CDR3 sequence is 13 residues long. The V gene lost 8 bases and the J gene lost 0 bases, with 11 bases spanning the gap. Germline lookup yields CDR1 DFQATT and CDR2 SNEGSKA (reference sequence).

The J gene is TRBJ1-1, the V gene TRBV5-1; D perhaps matches TRBD1 (5 bases). V was clipped by 0 bases and J by 10 bases, with 7 bases between them. The CDR3 sequence is 11 residues long. Germline V gives CDR1 SGHRS, CDR2 YFSETQ. CDR3 in amino acids: CASSLAGRAFF. CDR3 nucleotide sequence: TGCGCCAGCAGCTTGGCAGGGAGAGCTTTCTTT.